A single sample is the source of the 31 T cell receptor beta chains below, sequenced in a study of T cell responses to AZD1222 COVID-19 vaccine (dated by TCRdb to about 2021). Explained via the paper, the time point label denotes: about 28 days (+/-7) after the second vaccine dose. The method was the immunoSEQ multiplex PCR assay. The source is immuneACCESS, and TCRdb retained only in-frame sequences with V and J called. Part of the clones is not carried over; for the studies checked, unresolved V genes explain less than half of this, and the remainder is unexplained. The sample includes around 170,000 clones, with just over 85% observed a single time. The top ten constitute roughly 10% of the sample. Sequences were derived from peripheral blood, sampled 28 days after the second AZD1222 dose. These receptors all stem from an adult who received the AZD1222 COVID-19 vaccine.

This chain connects TRBV9 to TRBJ1-2; 7 bases line up with TRBD1. Losses at the gene ends were 3 bases for V and 3 bases for J; bases not matched to a gene: 17. This CDR3 region has 18 residues. Germline CDR1 and CDR2: SGDLS and YYNGEE. The CDR3 protein is CASSAVQGVARRDYGYTF. Here the CDR3 DNA reads TGTGCCAGCAGCGCGGTCCAGGGGGTCGCTCGTCGTGACTATGGCTACACCTTC.

DNA for the CDR3: TGTGCCAGCAGTCTCTCGCGGACAGGTGAAGAGACCCAGTACTTC. It translates to CASSLSRTGEETQYF. This chain joins TRBV28 and TRBJ2-5; 7 bases fit TRBD1. The germline V gene encodes CDR1 MDHEN and CDR2 SYDVKM. V lost 5 bases and J lost 3; bases outside the gene matches: 9. The CDR3 has 15 amino acids.

This clone was observed a single time. DNA for the CDR3: TGTGCCAGCAGCTACGTGACTAGCGGGGGGCAGTATTTT. Residues: CASSYVTSGGQYF. The chain recombines TRBV9 with TRBJ2-3; the match to TRBD2 covers 12 bases. This CDR3 has 13 amino acids. Germline lookup yields CDR1 SGDLS and CDR2 YYNGEE. Losses at the gene ends were 4 bases for V and 11 bases for J; bases not matched to a gene: 5.

The CDR3 nucleotides read TGTGCTAGTGGGGAGTGGACCGGGGAGCTGTTTTTT. The encoded protein is CASGEWTGELFF. The chain couples TRBV12-5 to TRBJ2-2; D uncertain. V dropped 6 bases and J dropped 5 bases, with 7 bases sitting between them. Germline V gene lookup returns CDR1 LGHNT and CDR2 FRNRAP. The CDR3 length is 12 residues.

The rearrangement joins TRBV11-2 to TRBJ1-1; no clear D. V lost 4 bases and J 0 bases, leaving 9 bases between the germline ends. The CDR3 is made up of 14 amino acids. Germline values: CDR1 SGHAT, CDR2 FQNNGV. As DNA, the CDR3 is TGTGCCAGCAGCTCCGGTCTGATGAACACTGAAGCTTTCTTT. Translating it yields CASSSGLMNTEAFF. Full variable domain (remainder filled in from reference TRBV11-2 and TRBJ1-1): EAGVAQSPRYKIIEKRQSVAFWCNPISGHATLYWYQQILGQGPKLLIQFQNNGVVDDSQLPKDRFSAERLKGVDSTLKIQPAKLEDSAVYLCASSSGLMNTEAFFGQGTRLTVV.

The chain uses TRBV5-4 and TRBJ2-3, with a weak D call TRBD2 (5 bases). The CDR3 totals 15 residues. Trimming shortened V by 4 bases and J by 3 bases, and 15 bases separated the two germline ends. From germline, CDR1 is SGHNT and CDR2 YYREEE (reference sequence). Here the CDR3 reads CASSLAAGETDTQYF. CDR3 nucleotide sequence: TGTGCCAGCAGCCTGGCGGCGGGTGAAACAGATACGCAGTATTTT.

This clone was counted once. J is TRBJ1-4 and V is TRBV21-1; TRBD1 was called by the table and not checked on the DNA. TRBV21-1 corresponds to a pseudogene. The CDR3 contains 19 residues. CDR3 residues: CASSLKWKARQGFNEKLFF. CDR3 sequence (DNA): TGTGCCAGCAGCCTAAAGTGGAAAGCTAGACAGGGTTTTAATGAAAAACTGTTTTTT.

This rearrangement joins TRBV10-3 to TRBJ2-7, with 8 bases matching TRBD2. Germline V gene sequence: CDR1 ENHRY, CDR2 SYGVKD. After removal of 8 bases from V and 7 bases from J, the junction contained 7 bases not matched to a gene. CDR3 size: 12 residues. The CDR3 DNA sequence: TGTGCCATCGCAGGTCCGGGAGGGGAGCAGTACTTC. Its protein product is CAIAGPGGEQYF.

The chain carries TRBV19 and TRBJ1-1; the D is unclear. CDR3 length: 12 residues. In germline, CDR1 is LNHDA, CDR2 SQIVND (reference sequence). Trimming cost V 6 bases and J 6 bases, with 11 bases left between them. CDR3 loop: CASRHVMAEAFF. Written as DNA, the CDR3 is TGTGCCAGTAGACACGTGATGGCTGAAGCTTTCTTT.

This rearrangement joins TRBV4-2 to TRBJ1-5; 7 bases are shared with TRBD1. J gave up 0 bases and V 1 base, and 6 bases lay outside the gene matches. Germline lookup yields CDR1 LGHNA and CDR2 YNFKEQ. CDR3 length equals 17 residues. The CDR3 loop is CASSQGTGDYSNQPQHF. The CDR3 nucleotides read TGTGCCAGCAGCCAAGGCACAGGGGACTATAGCAATCAGCCCCAGCATTTT.

This chain links TRBV25-1 with TRBJ2-3; D might be TRBD1 (6 bases). The CDR3 is made up of 15 amino acids. V lost 4 bases, J lost 0 bases, and 11 bases lay in between. Germline-derived CDR1 and CDR2 are MGHDK and SYGVNS. This chain's CDR3 is CASSADRSSTDTQYF. As DNA, the CDR3 is TGTGCCAGCAGTGCGGACAGATCTAGCACAGATACGCAGTATTTT.

The chain uses TRBV7-8 and TRBJ1-5; perhaps TRBD1 as D (6 bases). The CDR3 is 15 amino acids. The germline V gene has CDR1 SGHVS and CDR2 FQNEAQ. V shed 6 bases and J shed 5 bases, with 17 bases lying between them. The CDR3 is CASSLTGGVDQPQHF. DNA for the CDR3: TGTGCCAGCAGTTTGACAGGTGGGGTCGATCAGCCCCAGCATTTT.

The rearrangement uses TRBV7-2 and TRBJ1-2, with D possibly being TRBD1 (5 bases). The V end was cut by 5 bases, the J end by 4 bases, with 14 bases between. The CDR3 loop spans 14 amino acids. The germline CDR1 and CDR2 sequences are SGHTA and FQGNSA. The CDR3 protein is CASSVDTDAYGYTF. CDR3 DNA: TGTGCCAGCAGCGTGGACACGGACGCCTATGGCTACACCTTC.

The V gene is TRBV7-9, the J gene TRBJ2-3; 11 bases are a match to TRBD2. The V gene end was trimmed by 1 base and the J gene end by 6 bases; junction bases not matched to a gene: 3. Germline V gene data show CDR1 as SEHNR and CDR2 as FQNEAQ (reference sequence). The CDR3 spans 15 residues. The CDR3 is CASSLGSGGADTQYF. The CDR3 DNA follows: TGTGCCAGCAGCTTAGGTAGCGGGGGGGCGGATACGCAGTATTTT.

The rearrangement uses TRBV27 and TRBJ1-5; D call uncertain. The V end was cut by 5 bases, the J end by 3 bases, with 8 bases between. This CDR3 region has 13 residues. In germline, CDR1 is MNHEY, CDR2 SMNVEV (reference sequence). Here the CDR3 DNA reads TGTGCCAGCAGTCCCAGCCACAATCAGCCCCAGCATTTT. Translation gives CASSPSHNQPQHF.

This clone turned up a few times. The chain combines TRBV5-1 with TRBJ2-7; 7 bases align to TRBD1. This CDR3 has 13 amino acids. V lost 4 bases to trimming and J lost 7 bases; unmatched junction nucleotides: 8. CDR1 is SGHRS and CDR2 is YFSETQ in the germline V gene. CDR3 sequence reads: CASSRTGVGEQYF. The CDR3, as DNA: TGCGCCAGCAGCCGCACAGGGGTCGGGGAGCAGTACTTC.

This chain connects TRBV7-2 to TRBJ1-1; D gene unclear. The germline V gene has CDR1 SGHTA and CDR2 FQGNSA. Trimming took off 6 bases at V and 4 bases at J, with 12 bases between the two ends. This CDR3 comprises 13 residues. The CDR3 DNA reads TGTGCCAGCAGGGTGGGGTTCGGCACTGAAGCTTTCTTT. This gives the protein CASRVGFGTEAFF.

V and J are TRBV7-2 and TRBJ2-5; D is undetermined. Germline CDR1 reads SGHTA; CDR2 reads FQGNSA. The CDR3 is made up of 16 amino acids. Trimming removed 6 bases from V and 4 bases from J, with 21 bases in between. CDR3 loop: CASSPLNEWIGETQYF. CDR3 nucleotides: TGTGCCAGCAGTCCCCTCAACGAATGGATAGGAGAGACCCAGTACTTC.

CDR3 amino acids: CASSPLPLPYEQYF. The CDR3 bases are TGTGCCAGCAGCCCCCTTCCCCTCCCCTACGAGCAGTACTTC. The V gene is TRBV11-2, the J gene TRBJ2-7; D gene uncertain. The length of the CDR3 is 14 residues. Trimming pared 5 bases from V and 2 bases from J, leaving 13 bases between. CDR1 and CDR2 from the germline V gene are SGHAT and FQNNGV.

The J gene is TRBJ2-5, the V gene TRBV7-2; TRBD2 aligns across 14 bases. CDR1 and CDR2 from the germline V gene are SGHTA and FQGNSA. V shed 1 base and J 2 bases; nucleotides not matched to a gene: 0. The CDR3 is 16 amino acids. The chain's CDR3 is CASSLGLAGGQETQYF. The CDR3 DNA sequence: TGTGCCAGCAGCTTAGGACTAGCGGGGGGGCAAGAGACCCAGTACTTC.

This chain links TRBV4-1 with TRBJ2-1; 8 positions match TRBD2. Germline lookup yields CDR1 MGHRA and CDR2 YSYEKL. This CDR3 is 14 amino acids long. The junction had 4 bases not matched to a gene; V was cut back by 1 base and J by 8 bases. The CDR3 region has the DNA TGCGCCAGCAGCCAAGTCGGGGGGGCGGATGAGCAGTTCTTC. Residues: CASSQVGGADEQFF.

This chain links TRBV6-4 with TRBJ2-5; D gene ambiguous. Germline CDR1 reads MRHNA; CDR2 reads SNTAGT. This CDR3 region has 13 residues. V lost 4 bases to trimming and J lost 5 bases, with 11 bases between them. For the CDR3, the DNA is TGTGCCAGCAGTGTGGACCGTGGGGAGACCCAGTACTTC. Amino acid sequence: CASSVDRGETQYF.

The chain combines TRBV7-9 with TRBJ2-7; tentative D call: TRBD2 (7 bases). Germline assignment: CDR1 SEHNR and CDR2 FQNEAQ (reference sequence). This CDR3 is 14 amino acids long. Trimming removed 1 base from V and 5 bases from J, with 12 bases in between. The CDR3 loop reads CASSLGIGGHEQYF. CDR3 nucleotide sequence: TGTGCCAGCAGCTTAGGGATCGGGGGGCACGAGCAGTACTTC.

The genes are TRBV7-9 and TRBJ1-5, with TRBD1 as a possible D gene (5 bases). This CDR3 is built from 14 residues. Germline V gene data show CDR1 as SEHNR and CDR2 as FQNEAQ (reference sequence). V was shortened by 3 bases and J by 4 bases, with 10 bases between the two germline ends. CDR3: CASSFGGVNQPQHF. The CDR3 coding sequence is TGTGCCAGCAGCTTTGGGGGGGTGAATCAGCCCCAGCATTTT.

The chain has TRBV28 and TRBJ1-5, with D tentatively TRBD1 (5 bases). The CDR3 sequence is 14 residues long. Germline CDR1 and CDR2: MDHEN and SYDVKM. The ends were cut back, 5 bases at V and 6 bases at J, with 14 bases in the middle. The CDR3 here is CASSHTGGSQPQHF. CDR3 DNA: TGTGCCAGCAGTCACACAGGAGGGAGTCAGCCCCAGCATTTT.

V and J are TRBV7-8 and TRBJ1-2; 7 bases map to TRBD1. V was clipped by 4 bases and J by 3 bases; unmatched bases: 5. CDR3 length equals 14 residues. CDR1 SGHVS and CDR2 FQNEAQ come from the germline V gene. In DNA form, the CDR3 reads TGTGCCAGCAGCTCCCAGGGGGGCGACTATGGCTACACCTTC. Protein sequence: CASSSQGGDYGYTF. Full variable domain (missing parts from reference TRBV7-8 and TRBJ1-2): GAGVSQSPRYKVAKRGQDVALRCDPISGHVSLFWYQQALGQGPEFLTYFQNEAQLDKSGLPSDRFFAERPEGSVSTLKIQRTQQEDSAVYLCASSSQGGDYGYTFGSGTRLTVV.

CDR3 in DNA: TGTGCCTGGAGTCACGGACGCCCGGGGGAGCCCCAGCATTTT. Protein sequence: CAWSHGRPGEPQHF. This chain links TRBV30 with TRBJ1-5; D might be TRBD1 (5 bases). The ends were cut back, 2 bases at V and 8 bases at J, with 16 bases in the middle. The CDR3 sequence is 14 residues long. Germline V gene lookup returns CDR1 GTSNPN and CDR2 SVGIG (reference sequence).

This rearrangement joins TRBV3-1 (or the pseudogene TRBV3-2) to TRBJ1-1; 7 nucleotides align to TRBD1. The CDR3 has 15 amino acids. The ends lost 4 bases at V and 2 bases at J; junction bases unmatched: 7. The germline V gene has CDR1 LGHDT and CDR2 YNNKEL (reference sequence). CDR3 coding DNA: TGTGCCAGCAGCCTAGTACAGGGGACAAACACTGAAGCTTTCTTT. As protein: CASSLVQGTNTEAFF.

V gene TRBV5-4 combines with J gene TRBJ1-5; D is ambiguous. CDR3 length: 15 residues. CDR1 is SGHNT and CDR2 is YYREEE in the germline V gene (reference sequence). Trimming pared 0 bases from V and 2 bases from J, leaving 9 bases between. In DNA, the CDR3 is TGTGCCAGCAGCTTGGACCCCGGGGGCAATCAGCCCCAGCATTTT. Residues: CASSLDPGGNQPQHF.

This clone was counted between two and nine times. This chain links TRBV15 with TRBJ1-1, with D perhaps TRBD1 (5 bases). Germline values: CDR1 LNHNV, CDR2 YYDKDF (reference sequence). The V end was cut by 0 bases, the J end by 4 bases, with 21 bases between. The length of the CDR3 is 18 residues. CDR3 DNA sequence: TGTGCCACCAGCAGAGATCTAGGCAGCTATGTTCAGGGCACTGAAGCTTTCTTT. Its translation: CATSRDLGSYVQGTEAFF.

Remarks on this clone: At the DNA level, this CDR3 is encoded by other sequences in the same sample as well. The chain is built from TRBV3-1 (or the pseudogene TRBV3-2) and TRBJ2-7, with 14 bases identical to TRBD2. CDR1 is LGHDT, CDR2 YNNKEL, per germline (reference sequence). Trimming took 4 bases from V and 4 from J; bases not matched to a gene: 0. This CDR3 is 14 amino acids long. The CDR3 DNA reads TGTGCCAGCAGCCGACTAGCGGGGGGGTACGAGCAGTACTTC. Amino acids: CASSRLAGGYEQYF.